This paragraph reports one TCR beta chain. The record originates from a study of blood T cell repertoires in COVID-19. Whole-study context: The origin of the acute and convalescent COVID-19 samples was the United States, Italy and Spain. Nucleic acid was either cDNA or gDNA, and it came from T cells, B-cell-depleted T cells, or PBMCs.

CDR1 is SGHAT, CDR2 FQNNGV, per germline. The V gene end was trimmed by 2 bases and the J gene end by 4 bases; junction bases not matched to a gene: 2. CDR3 length equals 14 residues. Original analysis: Amplification of reference gene primers provided the estimated nucleated cell counts. This table comes from immunoSEQ multiplex PCR, and its TCRdb copy is limited to in-frame clones, with some not included. V, J and clone size were drawn from that table, and D and trimming were deduced from the DNA. The table includes around 150,000 clones, almost 85% detected once. The sequence derives from a woman of 80 years or more with acute or convalescent COVID-19. This chain connects TRBV11-2 to TRBJ2-7; the match to TRBD1 covers 10 bases. The sample consisted of peripheral blood. The CDR3 DNA follows: TGTGCCAGCAGCTTACAGGACAGGGGGTACGAGCAGTACTTC. It encodes CASSLQDRGYEQYF.